This TCR beta chain emerged from a study of sequential checkpoint blockade in melanoma. This table comes from immunoSEQ multiplex PCR, and its TCRdb copy is limited to in-frame clones, with some not included. Found here are under 45,000 clones, around four fifths of them singletons; the top ten hold less than 7%. This CDR3 region has 14 residues. Germline CDR1 and CDR2: SGHAT and FQNNGV. The V segment lost 1 base and the J segment 8 bases; nucleotides outside the gene matches: 5. Treatment given: randomized to nivolumab then ipilimumab (arm A) or the reverse (arm B). The material was CD8+ T cells sorted from blood (inferred from file names), obtained from a patient given nivolumab and ipilimumab in sequence. The rearrangement links TRBV11-2 to TRBJ1-2, with TRBD1 matching over 9 bases. The TCR originated in a human donor with melanoma. The CDR3 nucleotides are TGTGCCAGCAGCTTAGGGGACAGGGCGATGGGCTACACCTTC. Translating gives CASSLGDRAMGYTF.